The 22 T cell receptor beta chains presented below share a single source sample, sequenced in a study of monozygotic twins with inflammatory bowel disease (dated by TCRdb to the late 2010s). Receptors were amplified or captured by 5' RACE. These reads were obtained on an Illumina HiSeq 2500. TCRdb reprocessed the public reads and reports one entry per CDR3 protein sequence, without DNA. The sample's table lists a count of over 110,000 distinct CDR3 sequences. Roughly 2.5% of the sample is held by the ten biggest clonotypes. The sequencing input was blood. These receptors were collected from a human donor with ulcerative colitis or Crohn's disease, or a healthy co-twin of an affected twin (not recorded which).

The chain joins TRBV20-1 to TRBJ2-1; TCRdb designates TRBD1, a call that cannot be tested without DNA. CDR1 is DFQATT, CDR2 SNEGSKA, per germline (reference sequence). The CDR3 spans 14 residues. CDR3 loop: CSASPRTGANEQFF.

The V gene is TRBV12-3 or TRBV12-4, the J gene TRBJ2-2. The CDR3 consists of 12 residues. This CDR3 reads CATEDGTGELFF.

The V and J genes are TRBV7-3 and TRBJ2-3; absent DNA, TCRdb's TRBD1 call cannot be checked. The CDR3 runs to 15 residues. Germline V CDR1 and CDR2: SGHTA, FQGTGA. Here the CDR3 reads CASSLRGVFTDTQYF.

The V call is TRBV5-1, the J call TRBJ2-1. The CDR3 contains 12 residues. CDR1 is SGHRS and CDR2 is YFSETQ in the germline V gene. The CDR3 spells CASSFIADEQFF.

The chain joins TRBV9 to TRBJ1-2; without DNA, the TCRdb call of TRBD1 cannot be checked. The CDR3 covers 15 residues. Germline CDR1 reads SGDLS; CDR2 reads YYNGEE. CDR3: CASSVTGKPNYGYTF.

The chain has TRBV14 and TRBJ1-2. Germline V CDR1 and CDR2: SGHDN, FVKESK. There are 14 residues in the CDR3. CDR3 in amino acids: CASSQDLRGYGYTF.

The chain combines TRBV20-1 with TRBJ2-7; TCRdb designates TRBD2, a call that cannot be tested without DNA. Germline CDR1 is DFQATT and CDR2 is SNEGSKA (reference sequence). This CDR3 comprises 14 residues. Here the CDR3 reads CSAYGTNFSYEQYF.

The genes are TRBV20-1 and TRBJ1-3; lacking DNA, the TRBD1 call made by TCRdb goes unchecked. The CDR3 is 13 amino acids. The V gene's germline CDR1 is DFQATT and CDR2 SNEGSKA (reference sequence). CDR3 residues: CSAAGFSGNTIYF.

The chain has TRBV5-4 and TRBJ2-3; with no DNA, the TCRdb D assignment of TRBD1 cannot be verified. The CDR3 contains 15 residues. CDR1 and CDR2 from the germline V gene are SGHNT and YYREEE (reference sequence). The CDR3 is CASTPGGGYTDTQYF.

The chain has TRBV11-1 and TRBJ2-3. Germline CDR1 reads SGHAT; CDR2 reads FQDESV (reference sequence). CDR3 length: 18 residues. CDR3 sequence reads: CASSLALARIGGTDTQYF.

The rearrangement links TRBV18 to TRBJ2-3; the TCRdb D gene call, TRBD2, has no DNA to confirm it. The CDR3 length is 17 residues. Germline V gives CDR1 KGHSH, CDR2 LQKENI. The CDR3 loop reads CASSPTLQAGEPDTQYF.

The chain's CDR3 is CASSPPDFSYGYTF. The rearrangement joins TRBV5-5 to TRBJ1-2; TCRdb calls TRBD1, which cannot be checked without DNA. This CDR3 is 14 amino acids long. CDR1 is SGHKS and CDR2 is YYEKEE in the germline V gene (reference sequence).

The gene calls are TRBV12-3 or TRBV12-4 and TRBJ2-3; the D gene TCRdb calls, TRBD2, cannot be checked with no DNA. The CDR3 is 19 residues long. CDR3 residues: CASSPGLAGGPAMTDTQYF.

This sequence joins TRBV5-4 and TRBJ2-7; TCRdb reports TRBD1, a call that lacks DNA to check it against. Germline V gives CDR1 SGHNT, CDR2 YYREEE (reference sequence). The CDR3 length is 16 residues. The CDR3 protein is CASSPEPGTAVYEQYF.

The chain couples TRBV5-1 to TRBJ2-5; TCRdb lists TRBD1, though no DNA is available to test this call. This CDR3 comprises 13 residues. The germline CDR1 and CDR2 sequences are SGHRS and YFSETQ. The CDR3: CASSPDRRETQYF.

The chain uses TRBV20-1 and TRBJ2-7. Germline V gene data show CDR1 as DFQATT and CDR2 as SNEGSKA (reference sequence). This CDR3 has 13 amino acids. The CDR3 loop is CSARILSVYEQYF.

The V call is TRBV5-1, the J call TRBJ2-1; TCRdb reports TRBD1, a call that lacks DNA to check it against. This CDR3 has 16 amino acids. In germline, CDR1 is SGHRS, CDR2 YFSETQ. The chain's CDR3 is CASSSGPGGGNDEQFF.

This chain uses TRBV7-2 with TRBJ1-1; absent DNA, TCRdb's TRBD1 call cannot be checked. Germline lookup yields CDR1 SGHTA and CDR2 FQGNSA. This CDR3 has 15 residues. CDR3 protein: CASSLIPGGNTEAFF.

The genes are TRBV5-1 and TRBJ2-7. Germline assignment: CDR1 SGHRS and CDR2 YFSETQ. The CDR3 is 13 amino acids. CDR3 protein: CASSLETISEQYF.

CDR3 protein: CASSSFGGPKDIQYF. The chain combines TRBV6-5 with TRBJ2-4; as DNA is missing, the TRBD1 call by TCRdb cannot be tested. CDR1 is MNHEY, CDR2 SVGAGI, per germline. CDR3 length equals 15 residues.

V gene TRBV6-1 combines with J gene TRBJ1-5; there is no DNA to check the TCRdb D call of TRBD1. Germline V lookup: CDR1 MNHNS, CDR2 SASEGT. This CDR3 spans 15 amino acids. CDR3 residues: CASSATTGGVEPQHF.

The chain uses TRBV7-6 and TRBJ2-1; with no DNA, the TCRdb D assignment of TRBD1 cannot be verified. This CDR3 has 14 residues. From germline, CDR1 is SGHVS and CDR2 FNYEAQ. CDR3 residues: CASSLGPGGNEQFF.